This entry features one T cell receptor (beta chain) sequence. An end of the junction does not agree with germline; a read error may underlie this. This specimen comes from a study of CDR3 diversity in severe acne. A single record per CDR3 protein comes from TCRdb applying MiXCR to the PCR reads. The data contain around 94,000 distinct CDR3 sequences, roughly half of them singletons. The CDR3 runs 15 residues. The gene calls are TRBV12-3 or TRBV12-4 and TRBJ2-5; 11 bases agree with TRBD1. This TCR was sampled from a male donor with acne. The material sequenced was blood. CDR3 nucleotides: TGTGGCAGCAGTCCCTGGACAGGGGGCGACGGGACCCAGTACTTC. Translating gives CGSSPWTGGDGTQYF.